The sequence of this TCR beta chain was determined in a study of shared T cell receptors in the human thymus. Using immunoSEQ multiplex PCR, the repertoire was profiled, and TCRdb retains in-frame clones only, with some absent. The table lists some 720,000 clones, roughly 90% of them singletons. The CDR3 is made up of 14 amino acids. The V and J ends lost 1 base and 0 bases respectively, with 7 bases between them. Germline V gene sequence: CDR1 SNHLY, CDR2 FYNNEI. Another study also made use of these data, one on human thymus T cells. Per that study: There appeared to be biased usage of V and J genes in thymic and blood repertoires.

This chain joins TRBV2 and TRBJ2-7; the D is unclear. The TCR sequence derives from a boy in the first two years of life with a congenital heart defect. Sequencing was carried out using thymocytes. The CDR3 spells CASSEEIASYEQYF. The CDR3 bases are TGTGCCAGCAGTGAAGAAATAGCCTCCTACGAGCAGTACTTC.